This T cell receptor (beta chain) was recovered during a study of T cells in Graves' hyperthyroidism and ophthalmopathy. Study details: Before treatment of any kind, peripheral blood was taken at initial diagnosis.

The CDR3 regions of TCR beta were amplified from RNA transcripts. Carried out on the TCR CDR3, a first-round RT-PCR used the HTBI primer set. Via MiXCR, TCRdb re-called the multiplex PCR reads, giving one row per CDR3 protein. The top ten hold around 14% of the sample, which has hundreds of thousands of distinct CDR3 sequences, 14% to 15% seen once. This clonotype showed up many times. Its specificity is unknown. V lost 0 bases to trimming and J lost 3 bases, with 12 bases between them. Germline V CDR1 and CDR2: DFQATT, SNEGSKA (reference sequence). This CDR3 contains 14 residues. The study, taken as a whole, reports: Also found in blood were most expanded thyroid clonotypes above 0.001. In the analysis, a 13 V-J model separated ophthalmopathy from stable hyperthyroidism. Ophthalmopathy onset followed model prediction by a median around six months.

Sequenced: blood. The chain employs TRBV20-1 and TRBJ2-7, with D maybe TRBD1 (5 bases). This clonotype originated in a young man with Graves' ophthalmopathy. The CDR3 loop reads CSARDPGLDYEQYF. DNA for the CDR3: TGCAGTGCTAGAGATCCAGGGCTAGACTACGAGCAGTACTTC.